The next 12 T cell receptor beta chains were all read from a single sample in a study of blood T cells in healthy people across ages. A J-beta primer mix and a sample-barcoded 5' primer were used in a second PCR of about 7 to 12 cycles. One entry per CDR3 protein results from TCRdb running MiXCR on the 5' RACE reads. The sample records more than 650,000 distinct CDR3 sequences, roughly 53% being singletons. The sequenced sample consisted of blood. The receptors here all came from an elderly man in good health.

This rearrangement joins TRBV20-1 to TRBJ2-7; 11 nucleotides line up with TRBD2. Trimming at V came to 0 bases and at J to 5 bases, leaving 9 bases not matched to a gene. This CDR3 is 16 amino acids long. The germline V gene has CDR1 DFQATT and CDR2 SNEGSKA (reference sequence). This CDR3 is CSARDRIAGGPHEQYF. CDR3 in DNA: TGCAGTGCTAGAGACCGGATAGCGGGAGGGCCTCACGAGCAGTACTTC.

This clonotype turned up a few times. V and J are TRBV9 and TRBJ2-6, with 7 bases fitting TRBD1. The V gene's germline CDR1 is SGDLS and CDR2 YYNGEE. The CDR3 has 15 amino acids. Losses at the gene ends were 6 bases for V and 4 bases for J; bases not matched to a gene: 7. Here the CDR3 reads CASTRQGSGANVLTF. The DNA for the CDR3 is TGTGCCAGCACAAGACAGGGATCCGGGGCCAACGTCCTGACTTTC.

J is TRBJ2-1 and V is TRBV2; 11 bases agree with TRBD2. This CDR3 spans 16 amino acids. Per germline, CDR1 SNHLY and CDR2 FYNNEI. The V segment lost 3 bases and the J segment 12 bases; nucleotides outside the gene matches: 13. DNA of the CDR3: TGTGCCAGCAGTGAGGCCACTAGCGGGAGTGCTACCGGGCAGTTCTTC. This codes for CASSEATSGSATGQFF.

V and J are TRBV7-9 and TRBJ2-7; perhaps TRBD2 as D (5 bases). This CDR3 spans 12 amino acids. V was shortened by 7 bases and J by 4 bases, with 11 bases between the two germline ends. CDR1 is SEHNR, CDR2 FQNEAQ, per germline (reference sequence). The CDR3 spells CASNMGGYEQYF. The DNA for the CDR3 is TGTGCCAGCAACATGGGCGGGTACGAGCAGTACTTC.

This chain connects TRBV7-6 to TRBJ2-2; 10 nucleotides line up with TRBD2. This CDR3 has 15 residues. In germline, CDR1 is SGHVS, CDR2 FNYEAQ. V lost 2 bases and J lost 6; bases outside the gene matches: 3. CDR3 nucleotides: TGTGCCAGCAGCTTACTAGCGGGAGTATCCGGGGAGCTGTTTTTT. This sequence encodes CASSLLAGVSGELFF. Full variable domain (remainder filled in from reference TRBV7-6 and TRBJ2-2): GAGVSQSPRYKVTKRGQDVALRCDPISGHVSLYWYRQALGQGPEFLTYFNYEAQQDKSGLPNDRFSAERPEGSISTLTIQRTEQRDSAMYRCASSLLAGVSGELFFGEGSRLTVL.

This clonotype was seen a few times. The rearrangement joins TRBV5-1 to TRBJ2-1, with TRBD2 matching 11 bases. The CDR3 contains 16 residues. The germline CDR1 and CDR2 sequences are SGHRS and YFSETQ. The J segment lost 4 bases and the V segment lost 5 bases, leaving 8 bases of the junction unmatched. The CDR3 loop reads CASRDSGTSGYNEQFF. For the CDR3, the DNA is TGCGCCAGCAGGGATTCCGGGACTAGCGGATACAATGAGCAGTTCTTC.

Here the CDR3 DNA reads TGTGCCAGCAATCTGGAGGGTTCGCTCTTAAACATTCAGTACTTC. Protein product: CASNLEGSLLNIQYF. The rearrangement links TRBV6-1 to TRBJ2-7; tentative D call: TRBD2 (6 bases). Gene TRBJ2-4 matches the end of the DNA better, so the J call may be wrong. CDR1 MNHNS and CDR2 SASEGT come from the germline V gene. The CDR3 is made up of 15 amino acids.

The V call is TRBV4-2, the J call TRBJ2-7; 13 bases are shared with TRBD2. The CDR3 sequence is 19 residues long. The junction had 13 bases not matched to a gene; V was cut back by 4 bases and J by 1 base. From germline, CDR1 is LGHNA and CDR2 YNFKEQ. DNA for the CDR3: TGTGCCAGCAGCCGCGCCGGGACTAGCGGGATAAATTTTTCCTACGAGCAGTACTTC. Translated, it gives CASSRAGTSGINFSYEQYF.

CDR3 bases: TGCAGTGTCCTCTCTGGGGCCAACGTCCTGACTTTC. This encodes CSVLSGANVLTF. The rearrangement links TRBV20-1 to TRBJ2-6; D unresolved. Trimming shortened V by 7 bases and J by 0 bases, and 4 bases separated the two germline ends. The germline V gene encodes CDR1 DFQATT and CDR2 SNEGSKA (reference sequence). This CDR3 has 12 amino acids.

Here the CDR3 reads CSVAVPGGETQYF. The DNA for the CDR3 is TGCAGCGTCGCCGTCCCGGGGGGAGAGACCCAGTACTTC. The rearrangement joins TRBV29-1 to TRBJ2-5; 7 bases map to TRBD2. Germline assignment: CDR1 SQVTM and CDR2 ANQGSEA. The CDR3 is made up of 13 amino acids. V lost 6 bases to trimming and J lost 4 bases; unmatched junction nucleotides: 8.

In nucleotides, the CDR3 is TGTGCCAGCAGTTACATAAGGACTACCCAAGAGACCCAGTACTTC. This translates into CASSYIRTTQETQYF. The chain recombines TRBV6-5 with TRBJ2-5; D is perhaps TRBD2 (6 bases). V was pared by 2 bases and J by 1 base, with 11 bases between. Germline CDR1 MNHEY, CDR2 SVGAGI. The CDR3 sequence is 15 residues long.

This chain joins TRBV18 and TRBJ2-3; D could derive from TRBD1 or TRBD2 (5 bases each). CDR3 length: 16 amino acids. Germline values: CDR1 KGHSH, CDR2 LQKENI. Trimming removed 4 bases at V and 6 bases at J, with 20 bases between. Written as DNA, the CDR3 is TGTGCCAGCTCACTTACACGGGACCGCGCGGCGGATACGCAGTATTTT. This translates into CASSLTRDRAADTQYF.